This TCR beta chain was recorded in a study of T cell changes during pregnancy in multiple sclerosis. Repertoires were generated with immunoSEQ multiplex PCR, while TCRdb's copy carries only in-frame clones and drops some. The sample has roughly 69,000 clones; 90% to 95% are singletons. This CDR3 contains 15 residues. V was pared by 3 bases and J by 7 bases, with 16 bases between. Germline assignment: CDR1 LNHDA and CDR2 SQIVND (reference sequence). The J gene is TRBJ1-5, the V gene TRBV19; possible D gene TRBD1, 6 bases. This receptor was identified in a female donor in good health, enrolled as a control in a pregnancy study. The sequencing here drew on CD4+ T cells from peripheral blood mononuclear cells, taken in the third trimester of pregnancy. The CDR3 DNA reads TGTGCCAGTAGTATCTTCTCAGGGGTGGGCCAGCCCCAGCATTTT. Encoded protein: CASSIFSGVGQPQHF.